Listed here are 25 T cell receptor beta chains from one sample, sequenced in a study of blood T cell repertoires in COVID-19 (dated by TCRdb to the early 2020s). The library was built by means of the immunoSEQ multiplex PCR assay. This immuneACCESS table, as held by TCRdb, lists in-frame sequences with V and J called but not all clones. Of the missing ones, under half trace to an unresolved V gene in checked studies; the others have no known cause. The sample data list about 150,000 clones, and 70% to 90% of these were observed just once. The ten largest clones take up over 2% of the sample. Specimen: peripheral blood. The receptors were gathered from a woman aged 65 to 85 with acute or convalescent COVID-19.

The CDR3 bases are TGTGCCAGCAGCTTAGCGAGTGCTTTCTTT. Translation gives CASSLASAFF. The chain carries TRBV7-9 and TRBJ1-1; D remains ambiguous. The V and J ends lost 0 bases and 11 bases respectively, with 4 bases between them. Germline CDR1 SEHNR, CDR2 FQNEAQ (reference sequence). This CDR3 has 10 amino acids.

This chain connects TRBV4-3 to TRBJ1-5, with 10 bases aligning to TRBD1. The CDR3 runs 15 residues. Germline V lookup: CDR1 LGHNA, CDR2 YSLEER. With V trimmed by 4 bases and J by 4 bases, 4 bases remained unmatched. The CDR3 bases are TGCGCCAGCAGCCTATCGGGACAGGGGAATCAGCCCCAGCATTTT. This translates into CASSLSGQGNQPQHF.

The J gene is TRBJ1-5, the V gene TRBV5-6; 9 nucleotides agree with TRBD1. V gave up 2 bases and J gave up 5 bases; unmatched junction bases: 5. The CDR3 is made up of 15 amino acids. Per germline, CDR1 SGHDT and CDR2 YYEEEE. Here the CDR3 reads CASSLTGTGHQPQHF. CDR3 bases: TGTGCCAGCAGCTTAACCGGGACAGGGCATCAGCCCCAGCATTTT.

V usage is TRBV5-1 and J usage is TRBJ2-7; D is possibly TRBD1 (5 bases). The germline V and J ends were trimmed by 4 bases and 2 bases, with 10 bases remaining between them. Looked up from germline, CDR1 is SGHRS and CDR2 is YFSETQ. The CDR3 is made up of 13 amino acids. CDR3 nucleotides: TGCGCCAGCAGCCGACAGACCCCCTACGAGCAGTACGTC. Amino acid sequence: CASSRQTPYEQYV.

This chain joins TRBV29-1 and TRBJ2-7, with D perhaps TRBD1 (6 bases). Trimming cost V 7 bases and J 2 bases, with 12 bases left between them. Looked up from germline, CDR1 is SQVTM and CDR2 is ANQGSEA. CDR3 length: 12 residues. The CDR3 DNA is TGCAGCGCCTTACAGGGTGCCTACGAGCAGTACTTC. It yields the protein CSALQGAYEQYF.

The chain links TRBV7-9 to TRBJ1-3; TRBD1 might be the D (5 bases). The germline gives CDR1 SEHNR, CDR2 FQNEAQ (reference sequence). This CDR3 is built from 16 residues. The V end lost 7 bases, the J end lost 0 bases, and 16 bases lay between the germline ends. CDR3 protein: CASTRRGLSSGNTIYF. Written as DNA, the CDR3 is TGTGCCAGCACCCGCCGGGGACTCAGCTCTGGAAACACCATATATTTT.

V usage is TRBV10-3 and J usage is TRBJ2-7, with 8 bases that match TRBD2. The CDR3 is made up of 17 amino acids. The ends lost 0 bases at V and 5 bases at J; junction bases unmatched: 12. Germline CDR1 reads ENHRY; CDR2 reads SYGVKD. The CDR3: CAISESIRGGGRDEQYV. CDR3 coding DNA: TGTGCCATCAGTGAGTCGATCCGGGGGGGCGGGCGCGACGAGCAGTACGTC.

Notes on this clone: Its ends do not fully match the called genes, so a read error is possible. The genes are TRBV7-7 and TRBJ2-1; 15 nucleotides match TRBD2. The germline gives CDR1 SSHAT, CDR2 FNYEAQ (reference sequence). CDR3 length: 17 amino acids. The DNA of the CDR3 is TGTGCTAGCAGCCCTCGGACTAGCGGGGGGGCCTACAATGAGCAGTTCTTC. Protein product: CASSPRTSGGAYNEQFF.

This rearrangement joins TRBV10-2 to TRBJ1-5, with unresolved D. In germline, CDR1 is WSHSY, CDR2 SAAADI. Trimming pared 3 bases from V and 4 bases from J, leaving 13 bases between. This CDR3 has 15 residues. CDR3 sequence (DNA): TGCGCCAGCAGTGACTTTCGGTCAGCGAATCAGCCCCAGCATTTT. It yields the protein CASSDFRSANQPQHF.

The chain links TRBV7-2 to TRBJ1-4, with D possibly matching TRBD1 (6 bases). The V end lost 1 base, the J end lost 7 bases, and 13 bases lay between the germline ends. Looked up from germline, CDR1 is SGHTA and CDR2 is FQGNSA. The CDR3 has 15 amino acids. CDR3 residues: CASSLVTGGGEKLFF. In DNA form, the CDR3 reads TGTGCCAGCAGCTTAGTAACGGGGGGCGGTGAAAAACTGTTTTTT.

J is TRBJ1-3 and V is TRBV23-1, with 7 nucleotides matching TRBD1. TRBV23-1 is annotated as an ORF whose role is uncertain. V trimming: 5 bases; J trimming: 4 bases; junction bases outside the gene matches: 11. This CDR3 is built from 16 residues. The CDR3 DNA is TGCGCCAGCAGTTGCCCAAAGGGGGCGCCCGGAAACACCATATATTTT. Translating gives CASSCPKGAPGNTIYF.

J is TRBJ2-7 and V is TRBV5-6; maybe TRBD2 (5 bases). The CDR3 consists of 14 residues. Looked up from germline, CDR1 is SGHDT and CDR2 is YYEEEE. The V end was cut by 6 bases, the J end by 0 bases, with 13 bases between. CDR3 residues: CASTRRTGSYEQYF. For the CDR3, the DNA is TGTGCCAGCACACGGAGGACCGGCTCCTACGAGCAGTACTTC.

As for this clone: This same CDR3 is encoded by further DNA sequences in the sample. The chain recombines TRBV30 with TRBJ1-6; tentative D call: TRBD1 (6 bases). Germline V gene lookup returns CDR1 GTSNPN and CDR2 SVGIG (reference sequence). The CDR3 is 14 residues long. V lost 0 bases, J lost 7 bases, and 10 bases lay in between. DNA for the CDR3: TGTGCCTGGAGTGTAGGTGGGGGCAATTCACCCCTCCACTTT. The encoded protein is CAWSVGGGNSPLHF.

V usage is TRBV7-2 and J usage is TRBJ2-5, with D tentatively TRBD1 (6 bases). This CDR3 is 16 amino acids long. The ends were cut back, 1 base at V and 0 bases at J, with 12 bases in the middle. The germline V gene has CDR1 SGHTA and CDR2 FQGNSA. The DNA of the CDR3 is TGTGCCAGCAGCTTAGGGGACACGAGGTACCAAGAGACCCAGTACTTC. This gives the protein CASSLGDTRYQETQYF. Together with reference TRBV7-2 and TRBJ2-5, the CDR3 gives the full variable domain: GAGVSQSPSNKVTEKGKDVELRCDPISGHTALYWYRQSLGQGLEFLIYFQGNSAPDKSGLPSDRFSAERTGGSVSTLTIQRTQQEDSAVYLCASSLGDTRYQETQYFGPGTRLLVL.

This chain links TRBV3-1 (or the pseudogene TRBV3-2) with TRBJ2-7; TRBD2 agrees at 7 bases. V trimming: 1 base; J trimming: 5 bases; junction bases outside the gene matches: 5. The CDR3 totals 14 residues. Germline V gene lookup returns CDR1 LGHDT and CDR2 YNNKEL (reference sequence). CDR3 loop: CASSQGGRVHEQYF. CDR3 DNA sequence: TGTGCCAGCAGCCAAGGTGGGAGGGTCCACGAGCAGTACTTC.

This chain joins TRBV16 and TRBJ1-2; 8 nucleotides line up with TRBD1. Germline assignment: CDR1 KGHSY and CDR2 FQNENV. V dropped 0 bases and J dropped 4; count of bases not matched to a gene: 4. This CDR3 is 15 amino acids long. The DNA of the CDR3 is TGTGCCAGCAGCCAATCGAACAGGGGGTCCTATGGCTACACCTTC. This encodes CASSQSNRGSYGYTF.

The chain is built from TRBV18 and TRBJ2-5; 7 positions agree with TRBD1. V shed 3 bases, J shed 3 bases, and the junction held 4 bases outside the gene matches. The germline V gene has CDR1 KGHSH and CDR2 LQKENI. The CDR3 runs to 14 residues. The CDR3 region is CASSPTGLEETQYF. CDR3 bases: TGTGCCAGCTCACCGACAGGGTTGGAAGAGACCCAGTACTTC.

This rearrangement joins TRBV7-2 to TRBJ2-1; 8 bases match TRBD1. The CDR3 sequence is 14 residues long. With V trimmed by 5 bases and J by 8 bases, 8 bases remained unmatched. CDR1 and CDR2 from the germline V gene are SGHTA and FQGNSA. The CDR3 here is CASSPGQDRHEQFF. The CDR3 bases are TGTGCCAGCAGCCCGGGACAGGATCGTCATGAGCAGTTCTTC.

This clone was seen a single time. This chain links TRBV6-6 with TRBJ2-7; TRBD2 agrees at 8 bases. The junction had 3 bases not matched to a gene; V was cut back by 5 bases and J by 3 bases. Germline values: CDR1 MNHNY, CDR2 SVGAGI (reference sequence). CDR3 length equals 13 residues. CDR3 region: CASSKLADYEQYV. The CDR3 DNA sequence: TGTGCCAGCAGTAAACTAGCGGACTACGAGCAGTACGTC.

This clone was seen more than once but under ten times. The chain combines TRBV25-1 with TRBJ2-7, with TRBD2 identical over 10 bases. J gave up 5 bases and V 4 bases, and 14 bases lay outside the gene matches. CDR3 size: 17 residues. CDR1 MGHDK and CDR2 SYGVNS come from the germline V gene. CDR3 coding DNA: TGTGCCAGCAGTGCACCGGGACTAGCGCCGGGTTGGAACGAGCAGTACGTC. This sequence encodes CASSAPGLAPGWNEQYV.

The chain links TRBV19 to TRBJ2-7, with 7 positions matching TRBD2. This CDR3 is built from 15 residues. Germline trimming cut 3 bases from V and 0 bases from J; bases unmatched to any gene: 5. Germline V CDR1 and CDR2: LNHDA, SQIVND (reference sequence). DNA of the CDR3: TGTGCCAGTAGTATTAAGCGGGGAAGCTCCTACGAGCAGTACTTC. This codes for CASSIKRGSSYEQYF.

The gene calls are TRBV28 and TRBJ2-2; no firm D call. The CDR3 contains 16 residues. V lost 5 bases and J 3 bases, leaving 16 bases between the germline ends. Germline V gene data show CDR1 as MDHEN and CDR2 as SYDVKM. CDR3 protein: CASSPPNRGHTGELFF. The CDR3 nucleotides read TGTGCCAGCAGTCCCCCCAACCGTGGGCACACCGGGGAGCTGTTTTTT.

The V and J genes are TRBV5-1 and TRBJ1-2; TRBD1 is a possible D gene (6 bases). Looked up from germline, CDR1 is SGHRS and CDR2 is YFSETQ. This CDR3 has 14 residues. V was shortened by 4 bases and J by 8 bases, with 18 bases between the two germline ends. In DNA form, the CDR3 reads TGCGCCAGCAGCAGCACAACAGGGATGGGCGGCTACACCTTC. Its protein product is CASSSTTGMGGYTF.

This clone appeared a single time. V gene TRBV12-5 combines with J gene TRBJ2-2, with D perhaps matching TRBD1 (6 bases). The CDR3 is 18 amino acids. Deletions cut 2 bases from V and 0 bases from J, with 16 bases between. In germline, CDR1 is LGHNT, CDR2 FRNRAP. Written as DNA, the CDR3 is TGTGCTAGTGGTTTGTCATCATTGGACAGTCCGAACACCGGGGAGCTGTTTTTT. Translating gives CASGLSSLDSPNTGELFF.

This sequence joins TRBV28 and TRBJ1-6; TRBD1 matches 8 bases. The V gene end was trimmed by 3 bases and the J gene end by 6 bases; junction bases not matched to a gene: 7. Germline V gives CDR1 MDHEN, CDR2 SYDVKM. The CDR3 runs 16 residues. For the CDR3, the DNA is TGTGCCAGCAGTTTGCGGACAGGGACGGGTAATTCACCCCTCCACTTT. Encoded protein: CASSLRTGTGNSPLHF. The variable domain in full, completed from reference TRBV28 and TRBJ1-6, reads DVKVTQSSRYLVKRTGEKVFLECVQDMDHENMFWYRQDPGLGLRLIYFSYDVKMKEKGDIPEGYSVSREKKERFSLILESASTNQTSMYLCASSLRTGTGNSPLHFGNGTRLTVT.